Here is one T cell receptor (beta chain) with its context. The germline V gene has CDR1 SGHTA and CDR2 FQGNSA. This CDR3 region has 15 residues. The TCR beta cDNA came from 5'RACE template switching with UMIs. For each CDR3 protein, TCRdb gives one entry from its re-call of the 5' RACE reads, without DNA. This sample contains hundreds of thousands of distinct CDR3 sequences. This sample was taken from a study of T cells expressing NK-cell markers. The clonotype was recovered from a woman between 18 and 69 years old in good health. Sequencing was done on a sample of blood T cells: a sorted CD56 or NKG2C T cell subset, CD4+ or CD8+ T cells, or bulk PBMC T cells (not recorded which). The rearrangement joins TRBV7-2 to TRBJ2-1; TCRdb returns TRBD1, unconfirmable since there is no DNA. The CDR3 reads CASSRAGQGINEQFF. Full variable domain (outside the CDR3, taken from reference TRBV7-2 and TRBJ2-1): GAGVSQSPSNKVTEKGKDVELRCDPISGHTALYWYRQSLGQGLEFLIYFQGNSAPDKSGLPSDRFSAERTGGSVSTLTIQRTQQEDSAVYLCASSRAGQGINEQFFGPGTRLTVL.